This is a list of T cell receptor beta chains from one sample in a study of T cells in Graves' hyperthyroidism and ophthalmopathy. TCRdb re-called the multiplex PCR reads with MiXCR, one entry per CDR3 protein. The data contain fewer than 900,000 distinct CDR3 sequences, over 15% of them seen just once; the ten biggest clones take up approximately 15%. Sequencing input: blood. The source of these receptors is a woman in her 50s with Graves' hyperthyroidism that later progressed to Graves' ophthalmopathy. CDR3s include the opening cysteine and the closing phenylalanine or tryptophan. Fields, in order: J gene, V gene, D gene, clone size, CDR3 protein, CDR3 DNA. A D gene is named only where the DNA matches it firmly. Clone sizes are given selectively: once, few, many, or a class where the clone is expanded.

J: TRBJ2-6; V: TRBV28; D: TRBD1; size: few; CDR3: CASIKTGRSGANVLTF; DNA: TGTGCCAGCATCAAGACAGGGAGATCTGGGGCCAACGTCCTGACTTTC
J: TRBJ1-4; V: TRBV12-3/TRBV12-4; D: TRBD1; size: many; CDR3: CASSPPGGGNEKLFF; DNA: TGTGCCAGCAGTCCGCCAGGGGGAGGGAATGAAAAACTGTTTTTT
J: TRBJ1-1; V: TRBV18; D: .; size: many; CDR3: CASSPPWGNTEAFF; DNA: TGTGCCAGCTCACCACCGTGGGGGAACACTGAAGCTTTCTTT
J: TRBJ1-5; V: TRBV7-2; D: .; size: .; CDR3: CASTLGGAVGQPQHF; DNA: TGTGCCAGCACCCTCGGGGGGGCAGTAGGTCAGCCCCAGCATTTT
J: TRBJ1-1; V: TRBV7-9; D: .; size: few; CDR3: CASRSQVNTEAFF; DNA: TGTGCCAGCAGGTCTCAGGTGAACACTGAAGCTTTCTTT
J: TRBJ2-7; V: TRBV7-2; D: .; size: many; CDR3: CASSLGRYEQYF; DNA: TGTGCCAGCAGCTTAGGCCGATACGAGCAGTACTTC
J: TRBJ2-2; V: TRBV5-6; D: .; size: many; CDR3: CASSLPGSTGELFF; DNA: TGTGCCAGCAGCTTGCCAGGGAGCACCGGGGAGCTGTTTTTT
J: TRBJ1-1; V: TRBV10-2; D: .; size: few; CDR3: CASSESTRDNTEAFF; DNA: TGCGCCAGCAGTGAGTCTACCCGGGATAACACTGAAGCTTTCTTT
J: TRBJ1-5; V: TRBV7-9; D: .; size: .; CDR3: CASSSDSANQPQHF; DNA: TGTGCCAGCAGCTCCGACAGCGCCAATCAGCCCCAGCATTTT
J: TRBJ1-4; V: TRBV7-9; D: .; size: once; CDR3: CASSLALQKLFF; DNA: TGTGCCAGCAGCTTAGCGCTTCAAAAACTGTTTTTT
J: TRBJ1-1; V: TRBV10-3; D: .; size: .; CDR3: CAISESRGAFF; DNA: TGTGCCATCAGTGAGTCCCGGGGAGCTTTCTTT
J: TRBJ2-2; V: TRBV7-9; D: .; size: .; CDR3: CASSVRNPNTGELFF; DNA: TGTGCCAGCAGCGTCCGTAACCCGAACACCGGGGAGCTGTTTTTT
J: TRBJ2-2; V: TRBV20-1; D: .; size: few; CDR3: CSAARLAGSNTGELFF; DNA: TGCAGTGCCGCTAGGCTGGCGGGTTCGAACACCGGGGAGCTGTTTTTT
J: TRBJ2-5; V: TRBV11-2; D: TRBD1; size: .; CDR3: CASSSSRDRVWETQYF; DNA: TGTGCCAGCAGCTCTAGCCGGGACAGGGTTTGGGAGACCCAGTACTTC
J: TRBJ2-6; V: TRBV4-2; D: TRBD1; size: .; CDR3: CASSQVTGTGANVLTF; DNA: TGTGCCAGCAGCCAAGTGACAGGGACTGGGGCCAACGTCCTGACTTTC
J: TRBJ2-7; V: TRBV30; D: TRBD1; size: many; CDR3: CAWTIGTDNQQYF; DNA: TGTGCCTGGACCATCGGGACAGATAATCAGCAGTACTTC
J: TRBJ1-1; V: TRBV14; D: .; size: many; CDR3: CASSQERGTEAFF; DNA: TGTGCCAGCAGCCAAGAAAGGGGCACCGAAGCTTTCTTT
J: TRBJ2-7; V: TRBV7-9; D: .; size: many; CDR3: CASSLPRSYEQYF; DNA: TGTGCCAGCAGCTTACCGAGGAGCTACGAGCAGTACTTC
J: TRBJ1-1; V: TRBV5-8; D: .; size: .; CDR3: CASSPGPIWREAFF; DNA: TGTGCCAGCAGCCCTGGACCGATCTGGAGAGAAGCTTTCTTT
J: TRBJ2-7; V: TRBV3-1; D: .; size: many; CDR3: CASSQKQGGVEQYF; DNA: TGTGCCAGCAGCCAGAAACAGGGTGGGGTTGAGCAGTACTTC
J: TRBJ2-7; V: TRBV7-9; D: .; size: many; CDR3: CASSFASGANEQYF; DNA: TGTGCCAGCAGCTTTGCTTCAGGGGCTAACGAGCAGTACTTC
J: TRBJ1-5; V: TRBV6-1; D: .; size: .; CDR3: CASSEAGWAGNNQPQHF; DNA: TGTGCCAGCAGTGAAGCCGGTTGGGCAGGGAACAATCAGCCCCAGCATTTT
J: TRBJ2-5; V: TRBV7-3; D: TRBD2; size: .; CDR3: CASSLGPSGGPQETQYF; DNA: TGTGCCAGCAGCTTAGGTCCTAGCGGGGGCCCTCAAGAGACCCAGTACTTC
J: TRBJ1-2; V: TRBV6-6; D: TRBD1; size: .; CDR3: CASSYGDRKNYGYTF; DNA: TGTGCCAGCAGTTACGGGGACAGAAAAAACTATGGCTACACCTTC
J: TRBJ1-2; V: TRBV27; D: TRBD1; size: .; CDR3: CASSLSGQDGYTF; DNA: TGTGCCAGCAGTTTATCGGGACAGGATGGCTACACCTTC
J: TRBJ2-2; V: TRBV6-5; D: TRBD2; size: few; CDR3: CASSYRGGASTGELFF; DNA: TGTGCCAGCAGTTACCGGGGGGGGGCAAGCACCGGGGAGCTGTTTTTT
J: TRBJ2-1; V: TRBV6-5; D: .; size: .; CDR3: CASSYGRGGYNEQFF; DNA: TGTGCCAGCAGTTACGGCAGGGGGGGTTACAATGAGCAGTTCTTC
J: TRBJ2-7; V: TRBV20-1; D: .; size: many; CDR3: CSARDQHVPPEQYF; DNA: TGCAGTGCTAGAGATCAACATGTCCCCCCCGAGCAGTACTTC
J: TRBJ2-1; V: TRBV14; D: .; size: .; CDR3: CASSQGSASNNEQFF; DNA: TGTGCCAGCAGCCAGGGTAGCGCGTCAAACAATGAGCAGTTCTTC
J: TRBJ2-7; V: TRBV2; D: TRBD2; size: .; CDR3: CASRAGAAPYEQYF; DNA: TGTGCCAGCAGAGCGGGGGCCGCCCCCTACGAGCAGTACTTC
J: TRBJ1-2; V: TRBV7-9; D: .; size: .; CDR3: CASSLGMGAGYGYTF; DNA: TGTGCCAGCAGCTTAGGGATGGGGGCCGGCTATGGCTACACCTTC
J: TRBJ2-3; V: TRBV3-1; D: TRBD2; size: many; CDR3: CASSQLAGGTTDTQYF; DNA: TGTGCCAGCAGCCAGCTAGCGGGGGGAACGACAGATACGCAGTATTTT
J: TRBJ1-5; V: TRBV6-1; D: .; size: .; CDR3: CASSELGGNQPQHF; DNA: TGTGCCAGCAGTGAACTGGGTGGGAATCAGCCCCAGCATTTT
J: TRBJ1-4; V: TRBV6-5; D: .; size: .; CDR3: CASSYSSGRAREKLFF; DNA: TGTGCCAGCAGTTACTCAAGCGGCAGGGCAAGGGAAAAACTGTTTTTT
J: TRBJ2-5; V: TRBV12-3/TRBV12-4; D: .; size: many; CDR3: CASSLLTGGETQYF; DNA: TGTGCCAGCAGTCTATTGACAGGCGGAGAGACCCAGTACTTC
J: TRBJ1-3; V: TRBV5-8; D: .; size: .; CDR3: CASSGDRDRGNTIYF; DNA: TGTGCCAGCAGCGGGGACCGAGACAGGGGAAACACCATATATTTT
J: TRBJ2-1; V: TRBV11-3; D: .; size: .; CDR3: CASSAGLGEQFF; DNA: TGTGCCAGCAGCGCCGGACTCGGAGAGCAGTTCTTC
J: TRBJ2-3; V: TRBV2; D: .; size: few; CDR3: CATRGRLTDTQYF; DNA: TGTGCCACCAGGGGACGCCTCACAGATACGCAGTATTTT
J: TRBJ2-2; V: TRBV6-1; D: .; size: .; CDR3: CASSERPGSYGELFF; DNA: TGTGCCAGCAGTGAAAGGCCAGGGAGTTACGGGGAGCTGTTTTTT
J: TRBJ1-5; V: TRBV7-8; D: TRBD1; size: many; CDR3: CASSNRDRDFVSNQPQHF; DNA: TGTGCCAGCAGCAACCGGGACAGGGATTTTGTTAGCAATCAGCCCCAGCATTTT
J: TRBJ2-4; V: TRBV20-1; D: TRBD1; size: .; CDR3: CSASHPRQGAKNIQYF; DNA: TGCAGTGCTAGCCACCCGAGACAGGGAGCCAAAAACATTCAGTACTTC
J: TRBJ2-1; V: TRBV19; D: .; size: .; CDR3: CASSLPGPGFNEQFF; DNA: TGTGCCAGTAGTTTACCGGGACCCGGCTTCAATGAGCAGTTCTTC
J: TRBJ1-3; V: TRBV12-3/TRBV12-4; D: .; size: .; CDR3: CASSFRVDIYF; DNA: TGTGCCAGCAGTTTTCGCGTTGACATATATTTT
J: TRBJ2-3; V: TRBV6-1; D: .; size: .; CDR3: CASRRMGGADTQYF; DNA: TGTGCCAGCAGAAGAATGGGGGGCGCAGATACGCAGTATTTT
J: TRBJ2-7; V: TRBV3-1; D: TRBD2; size: .; CDR3: CANSPGLAAYEQHF; DNA: TGTGCCAACAGCCCGGGACTAGCGGCCTACGAGCAGCACTTC
J: TRBJ2-7; V: TRBV4-1; D: TRBD2; size: few; CDR3: CASSQAPGTSGLQYF; DNA: TGCGCCAGCAGCCAAGCGCCCGGGACTAGCGGGTTGCAGTACTTC
J: TRBJ1-2; V: TRBV6-1; D: .; size: many; CDR3: CASSEDSGTAGSRSYTF; DNA: TGTGCCAGCAGTGAAGATTCCGGGACCGCGGGTTCTAGAAGCTACACCTTC